These 8 T cell receptor beta chains originate from one sample sequenced in a study of graft-versus-host responses after intestinal transplantation listed by TCRdb under 2021. The library came from the immunoSEQ multiplex PCR assay. TCRdb stores this immuneACCESS table with in-frame sequences only. Part of the clones is absent; in the studies checked, under half of the shortfall reflects unresolved V genes, and no reason is known for the rest. This sample holds some 18,000 clones; about two fifths were observed only once. About 0.99% of the sample comes from the top ten. What this sample's time point label stands for: cells obtained before transplantation from donor or recipient. The sequencing used alloreactive CD4+ T cells from a mixed lymphocyte reaction culture, collected before intestinal transplant. Read against the paper, the sample's cell subset or site label means: CFSE-low proliferating T cells sorted from roughly 6-day pre-transplant mixed lymphocyte reaction (GvH or HvG direction). Every receptor here comes from a human patient who received an intestinal transplant.

V gene TRBV7-9 combines with J gene TRBJ1-4; 7 nucleotides agree with TRBD1. The V segment lost 2 bases and the J segment 5 bases; nucleotides outside the gene matches: 8. Per germline, CDR1 SEHNR and CDR2 FQNEAQ (reference sequence). The CDR3 covers 16 residues. CDR3 nucleotides: TGTGCCAGCAGCTTATTTGAAGGGACAGTAAATGAAAAACTGTTTTTT. Its translation: CASSLFEGTVNEKLFF.

The V gene is TRBV29-1, the J gene TRBJ2-5; no definite D call. Germline assignment: CDR1 SQVTM and CDR2 ANQGSEA. V shed 7 bases and J shed 5 bases, with 20 bases lying between them. The CDR3 is made up of 14 amino acids. The CDR3 loop is CSALPSRRAETQYF. The DNA of the CDR3 is TGCAGCGCCCTACCCTCGCGGAGAGCGGAGACCCAGTACTTC. Filled out from reference TRBV29-1 and TRBJ2-5, the complete variable domain reads SAVISQKPSRDICQRGTSLTIQCQVDSQVTMMFWYRQQPGQSLTLIATANQGSEATYESGFVIDKFPISRPNLTFSTLTVSNMSPEDSSIYLCSALPSRRAETQYFGPGTRLLVL.

V usage is TRBV15 and J usage is TRBJ1-2; D may be TRBD1 (6 bases). CDR1 is LNHNV and CDR2 is YYDKDF in the germline V gene (reference sequence). This CDR3 contains 14 residues. The V end lost 5 bases, the J end lost 2 bases, and 12 bases lay between the germline ends. CDR3 sequence: CATSDRTVNYGYTF. CDR3 nucleotides: TGTGCCACCAGCGATAGGACAGTCAACTATGGCTACACCTTC.

This clone has only a few counts. This chain uses TRBV6-1 with TRBJ1-1, with D hard to call. CDR1 and CDR2 from the germline V gene are MNHNS and SASEGT. V lost 5 bases to trimming and J lost 3 bases, with 16 bases between them. The CDR3 has 15 amino acids. Here the CDR3 reads CASSLDRLPHTEAFF. The CDR3, as DNA: TGTGCCAGCAGTTTAGACCGCCTCCCTCACACTGAAGCTTTCTTT.

This clone came up a few times. This chain links TRBV6-6 with TRBJ1-5, with a weak D call TRBD1 (6 bases). V lost 8 bases and J lost 9, with 17 bases in between. Germline V gives CDR1 MNHNY, CDR2 SVGAGI (reference sequence). There are 13 residues in the CDR3. CDR3 nucleotide sequence: TGTGCCAGCGGGGCTGGGACACTTCGGCCCCAGCATTTT. Translated, it gives CASGAGTLRPQHF.

The rearrangement joins TRBV7-9 to TRBJ1-4, with 9 bases identical to TRBD1. The CDR3 is 19 amino acids. V was clipped by 5 bases and J by 8 bases; unmatched bases: 21. Germline V lookup: CDR1 SEHNR, CDR2 FQNEAQ (reference sequence). CDR3 in amino acids: CASSATPGQGVRPREKLFF. CDR3 nucleotides: TGTGCCAGCAGCGCCACTCCGGGACAGGGAGTTAGGCCTAGAGAAAAACTGTTTTTT.

The chain recombines TRBV4-2 with TRBJ2-1, with D possibly matching TRBD2 (6 bases). V lost 3 bases and J lost 7, with 16 bases in between. The V gene's germline CDR1 is LGHNA and CDR2 YNFKEQ. The CDR3 extends over 15 amino acids. CDR3 sequence reads: CASSQTPGRGNEQFF. The CDR3 nucleotides read TGTGCCAGCAGCCAGACCCCCGGGCGGGGTAATGAGCAGTTCTTC.

The chain employs TRBV29-1 and TRBJ2-5, with D maybe TRBD2 (6 bases). CDR1 SQVTM and CDR2 ANQGSEA come from the germline V gene. The CDR3 extends over 12 amino acids. Trimming left V 8 bases short and J 5 bases short, with 15 bases between. CDR3 bases: TGCAGCCACAACGGGGGTGGGGAGACCCAGTACTTC. It is translated as CSHNGGGETQYF.